This T cell receptor beta chain was identified during a study of cytomegalovirus exposure and HLA in healthy donors. The PCR contained 60 Vbeta and 13 Jbeta primers. The data were produced by immunoSEQ multiplex PCR, yet TCRdb's version contains in-frame clones alone and is incomplete. Of 100,000 to 120,000 clones listed, approximately 69% are singletons. V lost 4 bases, J lost 4 bases, and 10 bases lay in between. The CDR3 runs to 13 residues. CDR1 LNHDA and CDR2 SQIVND come from the germline V gene (reference sequence). Findings of the study overall: Researchers counted 164 TCR beta chains as cytomegalovirus-associated.

With respect to this clone: Its specificity is unknown.

The gene calls are TRBV19 and TRBJ1-1; the D is unclear. The sequence came from a man in his thirties or forties in good health and CMV-seronegative. Specimen: PBMCs. CDR3 coding DNA: TGTGCCAGTAGTAACTACCCTGGCACTGAAGCTTTCTTT. Its translation is CASSNYPGTEAFF. Full variable domain (outside the CDR3, taken from reference TRBV19 and TRBJ1-1): DGGITQSPKYLFRKEGQNVTLSCEQNLNHDAMYWYRQDPGQGLRLIYYSQIVNDFQKGDIAEGYSVSREKKESFPLTVTSAQKNPTAFYLCASSNYPGTEAFFGQGTRLTVV.